These T cell receptor beta chains were read from a single sample in a study of radiation and T cells in renal cell carcinoma. Sequencing used immunoSEQ multiplex PCR; TCRdb keeps in-frame clones, though not all of them. The sample yields about 24,000 clones, roughly 64% seen once. The sequencing here drew on tumor tissue, taken from a patient whose treatment was nephrectomy without radiotherapy. All receptors derive from a man aged 35-49 years with renal cell carcinoma. CDR3s include the opening cysteine and the closing phenylalanine or tryptophan. Each record gives: V gene, J gene, CDR3 length, CDR3 protein.

v_gene: TRBV6-5; j_gene: TRBJ2-2; len: 13; CDR3aa: CASSEGGAGELFF
v_gene: TRBV29-1; j_gene: TRBJ2-3; len: 14; CDR3aa: CSVEAVEGTDTQYF
v_gene: TRBV4-3; j_gene: TRBJ1-4; len: 14; CDR3aa: CASSSRMANEKLFF
v_gene: TRBV2; j_gene: TRBJ1-1; len: 15; CDR3aa: CASEGRGAVNTEAFF
v_gene: TRBV6-5; j_gene: TRBJ2-3; len: 14; CDR3aa: CASRREGLLDTQYF
v_gene: TRBV6-1; j_gene: TRBJ1-2; len: 14; CDR3aa: CAILEGGMGYGYTF
v_gene: TRBV27; j_gene: TRBJ1-5; len: 15; CDR3aa: CASSLTGDSNQPQHF
v_gene: TRBV29-1; j_gene: TRBJ2-3; len: 13; CDR3aa: CSVGLAGGDTQYF
v_gene: TRBV6-5; j_gene: TRBJ1-2; len: 15; CDR3aa: CASSYSRRTNYGYTF
v_gene: TRBV5-1; j_gene: TRBJ1-2; len: 14; CDR3aa: CASSLGDRGYGYTF
v_gene: TRBV6-5; j_gene: TRBJ1-2; len: 13; CDR3aa: CASSSGQDFGYTF
v_gene: TRBV20-1; j_gene: TRBJ2-1; len: 11; CDR3aa: CSARITTESIF
v_gene: TRBV28; j_gene: TRBJ2-7; len: 13; CDR3aa: CASSLRDRYEQYF
v_gene: TRBV7-8; j_gene: TRBJ1-1; len: 15; CDR3aa: CASSFTSRANTEAFF
v_gene: TRBV5-6; j_gene: TRBJ1-6; len: 16; CDR3aa: CASSLAGGVKNSPLHF
v_gene: TRBV10-1; j_gene: TRBJ2-3; len: 13; CDR3aa: CASSVHGADTQYF
v_gene: TRBV5-6; j_gene: TRBJ2-3; len: 15; CDR3aa: CASSHDRSGTDTQYF
v_gene: TRBV11-3; j_gene: TRBJ2-3; len: 12; CDR3aa: CASSTGPDTQYF
v_gene: TRBV18; j_gene: TRBJ1-1; len: 17; CDR3aa: CASSLNAGTGGFAEAFF
v_gene: TRBV9; j_gene: TRBJ2-6; len: 15; CDR3aa: CASSPGGLGANVLTF
v_gene: TRBV2; j_gene: TRBJ2-5; len: 14; CDR3aa: CASSERASQETQYF
v_gene: TRBV6-5; j_gene: TRBJ1-1; len: 14; CDR3aa: CASSKYPTVTEAFF
v_gene: TRBV6-5; j_gene: TRBJ2-5; len: 12; CDR3aa: CASSWSGETQYF
v_gene: TRBV4-3; j_gene: TRBJ2-1; len: 16; CDR3aa: CASSLGAADPYNEQFF
v_gene: TRBV7-9; j_gene: TRBJ2-2; len: 14; CDR3aa: CASSFVRVAGELFF
v_gene: TRBV4-2; j_gene: TRBJ1-5; len: 13; CDR3aa: CASSQAENQPQHF
v_gene: TRBV29-1; j_gene: TRBJ1-5; len: 13; CDR3aa: CSVEEYIGQPQHF
v_gene: TRBV2; j_gene: TRBJ1-5; len: 14; CDR3aa: CASSVRQGDQPQHF
v_gene: TRBV9; j_gene: TRBJ2-5; len: 17; CDR3aa: CASSVATSGRAGETQYF
v_gene: TRBV10-3; j_gene: TRBJ2-7; len: 18; CDR3aa: CAISERGGPGPRAYEQYF
v_gene: TRBV19; j_gene: TRBJ2-1; len: 13; CDR3aa: CASTIQGLSILFF
v_gene: TRBV28; j_gene: TRBJ1-2; len: 14; CDR3aa: CASRPTGTNYGYTF
v_gene: TRBV28; j_gene: TRBJ1-2; len: 17; CDR3aa: CASLSGTGNSVPYGYTF
v_gene: TRBV6-5; j_gene: TRBJ2-5; len: 15; CDR3aa: CASSWGLAGRETQYF
v_gene: TRBV11-2; j_gene: TRBJ2-1; len: 13; CDR3aa: CASTPGTDNEQFF
v_gene: TRBV5-1; j_gene: TRBJ2-4; len: 13; CDR3aa: CASSTDRQNIQYF
v_gene: TRBV6-1; j_gene: TRBJ1-5; len: 13; CDR3aa: CASQDRDLQPQHF
v_gene: TRBV6-5; j_gene: TRBJ2-3; len: 14; CDR3aa: CASSYRDRGDTQYF
v_gene: TRBV25-1; j_gene: TRBJ1-1; len: 13; CDR3aa: CASSSIGGREAFF
v_gene: TRBV6-5; j_gene: TRBJ1-2; len: 13; CDR3aa: CASAAGGAYGYTF
v_gene: TRBV4-1; j_gene: TRBJ1-2; len: 15; CDR3aa: CASSQLPELNYGYTF